Below, 29 T cell receptor beta chains from the same sample are listed, as sequenced in a study of blood T cell repertoires in COVID-19 (dated by TCRdb to about 2020). Library preparation was by the immunoSEQ multiplex PCR assay. Drawn from immuneACCESS, this table holds only the in-frame rearrangements with V and J called that TCRdb kept. Clones are partly lost; checked studies trace under half to an unresolved V gene and leave the rest unexplained. Recorded for this sample are some 240,000 clones; 70% to 85% of them occurred a single time. About 10% of the sample is taken by the ten largest. Sequencing was performed on peripheral blood. All receptors come from a man in his fifties or sixties with active or convalescent COVID-19.

The gene calls are TRBV19 and TRBJ1-6, with D unresolved. The CDR3 covers 14 residues. Germline lookup yields CDR1 LNHDA and CDR2 SQIVND (reference sequence). V was clipped by 0 bases and J by 7 bases, with 7 bases between them. The CDR3 nucleotides read TGTGCCAGTAGTATAGATTCAGCGAATTCACCCCTCCACTTT. This gives the protein CASSIDSANSPLHF.

This clone was counted at least ten times. J is TRBJ2-2 and V is TRBV6-4; 7 nucleotides match TRBD1. The J segment lost 4 bases and the V segment lost 2 bases, leaving 4 bases of the junction unmatched. The CDR3 extends over 15 amino acids. CDR1 is MRHNA and CDR2 is SNTAGT in the germline V gene. This CDR3 reads CASSDRGLGTGELFF. CDR3 in DNA: TGTGCCAGCAGTGACAGGGGGCTCGGCACCGGGGAGCTGTTTTTT.

The CDR3 is CASSDYLRKNTEAFF. For the CDR3, the DNA is TGCGCCAGCAGTGACTATTTGCGGAAGAACACTGAAGCTTTCTTT. This chain uses TRBV10-2 with TRBJ1-1; unclear D gene. The CDR3 runs 15 residues. The germline V gene has CDR1 WSHSY and CDR2 SAAADI. V was clipped by 3 bases and J by 1 base, with 12 bases between them.

The chain joins TRBV18 to TRBJ1-3, with D possibly being TRBD1 (5 bases). The germline V and J ends were trimmed by 4 bases and 8 bases, with 21 bases remaining between them. The CDR3 length is 16 residues. Germline V CDR1 and CDR2: KGHSH, LQKENI. The CDR3 sequence: CASSRVNSPEGDTIYF. For the CDR3, the DNA is TGTGCCAGCTCACGAGTAAACAGTCCCGAAGGGGACACCATATATTTT.

Here the CDR3 reads CASSPSTGTEYF. As DNA, the CDR3 is TGTGCCAGCTCACCGTCCACCGGGACAGAGTACTTC. This chain links TRBV18 with TRBJ2-7, with TRBD1 matching 7 bases. With 3 bases clipped from V and 11 bases from J, the junction kept 7 bases outside the gene matches. This CDR3 region has 12 residues. Germline lookup yields CDR1 KGHSH and CDR2 LQKENI.

The rearrangement joins TRBV5-1 to TRBJ2-1; 10 bases are shared with TRBD2. Germline V gene sequence: CDR1 SGHRS, CDR2 YFSETQ. V lost 2 bases, J lost 4 bases, and 0 bases stayed unmatched. The CDR3 length is 14 residues. The CDR3 sequence is CASSLLAGYNEQFF. In DNA, the CDR3 is TGCGCCAGCAGCTTACTAGCGGGATACAATGAGCAGTTCTTC.

V and J are TRBV28 and TRBJ1-2; possible D gene TRBD1, 5 bases. V was trimmed by 5 bases and J by 5 bases, leaving 24 bases between them. The CDR3 has 17 residues. Germline CDR1 is MDHEN and CDR2 is SYDVKM. CDR3 loop: CASSTPLGVGVGYGYTF. CDR3 in DNA: TGTGCCAGCAGTACACCCCTAGGAGTAGGGGTCGGGTATGGCTACACCTTC.

The CDR3 DNA reads as TGCGCCAGCAGCTGGGGAGCGGGAGTAAGAGAGACCCAGTACTTC. It is translated as CASSWGAGVRETQYF. This chain links TRBV5-1 with TRBJ2-5; 8 bases agree with TRBD2. The CDR3 extends over 15 amino acids. Germline CDR1 and CDR2: SGHRS and YFSETQ. The V gene end was trimmed by 3 bases and the J gene end by 4 bases; junction bases not matched to a gene: 8.

The CDR3 sequence is CASSSGTGGAGELFF. DNA for the CDR3: TGTGCCAGCAGCTCCGGGACAGGGGGGGCCGGGGAGCTGTTTTTT. J is TRBJ2-2 and V is TRBV7-3, with TRBD1 identical over 11 bases. CDR3 length: 15 residues. V lost 4 bases to trimming and J lost 6 bases; unmatched junction nucleotides: 4. Per the germline V gene, CDR1 is SGHTA and CDR2 is FQGTGA.

This chain connects TRBV19 to TRBJ1-4; the D gene is possibly TRBD1 (6 bases). The length of the CDR3 is 16 residues. Trimming took 5 bases from V and 0 from J, leaving 13 bases between them. The germline CDR1 and CDR2 sequences are LNHDA and SQIVND (reference sequence). As DNA, the CDR3 is TGTGCCAGTAGTGACAGGCCCAGCGCAACTAATGAAAAACTGTTTTTT. Protein: CASSDRPSATNEKLFF.

This clone was counted a few times. The rearrangement uses TRBV10-3 and TRBJ1-5; no firm D call. Trimming pared 6 bases from V and 4 bases from J, leaving 7 bases between. CDR1 ENHRY and CDR2 SYGVKD come from the germline V gene. The CDR3 totals 12 residues. As DNA, the CDR3 is TGTGCCATCAGCCCAGTGAATCAGCCCCAGCATTTT. This gives the protein CAISPVNQPQHF.

This clone was seen more than once but under ten times. The J gene is TRBJ1-4, the V gene TRBV9; no clear D. V lost 0 bases, J lost 4 bases, and 7 bases lay in between. The CDR3 runs 14 residues. Germline assignment: CDR1 SGDLS and CDR2 YYNGEE. This CDR3 is CASSVGRINEKLFF. CDR3 bases: TGTGCCAGCAGCGTAGGCAGAATTAATGAAAAACTGTTTTTT.

The chain links TRBV21-1 to TRBJ1-6; the D call TRBD1 from the table was never checked on the DNA. TRBV21-1 is designated a pseudogene. The CDR3 has 16 residues. The CDR3 region is CASSIRTGHDYSPLHF. As DNA, the CDR3 is TGTGCCAGCAGCATCCGGACAGGGCACGATTATTCACCCCTCCACTTT.

The table lists this clone with a few counts. The chain employs TRBV29-1 and TRBJ2-1; 11 bases match TRBD2. The CDR3 sequence is 15 residues long. J gave up 0 bases and V 6 bases, and 4 bases lay outside the gene matches. Germline CDR1 reads SQVTM; CDR2 reads ANQGSEA. CDR3 sequence (DNA): TGCAGCGTATCGGGACTAGCGGACTCCTACAATGAGCAGTTCTTC. It translates to CSVSGLADSYNEQFF.

The chain links TRBV11-3 to TRBJ2-3, with D perhaps TRBD1 (8 bases). Trimming stripped 1 base from V and 1 base from J, with 12 bases between. Germline CDR1 is SGHNT and CDR2 is YENEEA. The CDR3 consists of 16 residues. The CDR3 is CASSLATGGGTDTQYF. The CDR3 bases are TGTGCCAGCAGCTTAGCAACAGGGGGGGGCACAGATACGCAGTATTTT.

The chain links TRBV6-5 to TRBJ2-1, with TRBD2 matching 10 bases. The J segment lost 5 bases and the V segment lost 6 bases, leaving 7 bases of the junction unmatched. CDR3 length: 15 amino acids. Germline-derived CDR1 and CDR2 are MNHEY and SVGAGI. CDR3 sequence: CASSRGAGGNNEQFF. The CDR3, as DNA: TGTGCCAGCAGCCGCGGAGCGGGGGGGAACAATGAGCAGTTCTTC.

This clone was observed a few times. The rearrangement joins TRBV21-1 to TRBJ1-4; the table's D call TRBD1 went unverified against the DNA. TRBV21-1 is reported as a pseudogene. CDR3 length: 15 amino acids. The CDR3 DNA is TGTGCCAGCAGCAAAGCTCAATCAGGGAATGAAAAACTGTTTTTT. Its translation: CASSKAQSGNEKLFF.

This clone was found a few times. The V call is TRBV28, the J call TRBJ1-2; a weak D match, TRBD1 (6 bases). Germline CDR1 is MDHEN and CDR2 is SYDVKM. The ends were cut back, 6 bases at V and 6 bases at J, with 11 bases in the middle. CDR3 length: 12 residues. CDR3 coding DNA: TGTGCCAGCAGCGACAGGTGGAATGGCTACACCTTC. Its protein product is CASSDRWNGYTF.

Here the CDR3 reads CAISDFQGARFYEQYF. CDR3 DNA sequence: TGTGCCATCAGTGATTTCCAGGGGGCAAGGTTCTACGAGCAGTACTTC. This chain connects TRBV10-3 to TRBJ2-7, with 8 positions matching TRBD1. Germline V gives CDR1 ENHRY, CDR2 SYGVKD. There are 16 residues in the CDR3. The junction had 10 bases not matched to a gene; V was cut back by 3 bases and J by 3 bases.

The chain couples TRBV2 to TRBJ1-1; a possible D gene is TRBD1 (5 bases). CDR1 is SNHLY and CDR2 is FYNNEI in the germline V gene. The V gene lost 6 bases and the J gene lost 7 bases, with 9 bases spanning the gap. This CDR3 spans 11 amino acids. As DNA, the CDR3 is TGTGCCAGCAGAGGGGCAGGTGAAGCTTTCTTT. This codes for CASRGAGEAFF.

The CDR3 protein is CASSQDMRGRRYEQYV. In DNA, the CDR3 is TGTGCCAGCAGCCAAGATATGAGGGGGCGCCGATACGAGCAGTACGTC. The chain recombines TRBV3-1 (or the pseudogene TRBV3-2) with TRBJ2-7, with TRBD1 matching 7 bases. The trim removed 0 bases at V and 4 bases at J, leaving 9 bases unmatched. There are 16 residues in the CDR3. The germline CDR1 and CDR2 sequences are LGHDT and YNNKEL (reference sequence).

This chain uses TRBV9 with TRBJ2-1, with TRBD2 matching 7 bases. The V and J ends lost 2 bases and 1 base, in that order; junction bases with no gene match: 3. Germline CDR1 reads SGDLS; CDR2 reads YYNGEE. CDR3 length equals 15 residues. The CDR3 reads CASSVSGDSYNEQFF. Written as DNA, the CDR3 is TGTGCCAGCAGCGTCAGCGGGGATTCCTACAATGAGCAGTTCTTC.

The rearrangement uses TRBV18 and TRBJ2-5; 11 nucleotides align to TRBD1. From germline, CDR1 is KGHSH and CDR2 LQKENI. J was trimmed by 2 bases and V by 6 bases; bases with no gene match: 8. The CDR3 sequence is 16 residues long. CDR3 sequence reads: CASSRTGGSFQETQYF. The CDR3 region has the DNA TGTGCCAGCTCCAGGACAGGGGGCTCTTTTCAAGAGACCCAGTACTTC. The whole variable domain, remainder taken from reference TRBV18 and TRBJ2-5, is NAGVMQNPRHLVRRRGQEARLRCSPMKGHSHVYWYRQLPEEGLKFMVYLQKENIIDESGMPKERFSAEFPKEGPSILRIQQVVRGDSAAYFCASSRTGGSFQETQYFGPGTRLLVL.

This chain connects TRBV15 to TRBJ1-2, with a tentative D call TRBD1 (5 bases). The CDR3 has 13 amino acids. CDR1 is LNHNV and CDR2 is YYDKDF in the germline V gene (reference sequence). V gave up 0 bases and J gave up 7 bases, with 9 bases separating them. CDR3 amino acids: CATSRDHRGGYTF. The DNA of the CDR3 is TGTGCCACCAGCAGAGATCATAGGGGTGGCTACACCTTC.

The rearrangement links TRBV28 to TRBJ2-3, with 12 bases identical to TRBD2. Losses at the gene ends were 4 bases for V and 7 bases for J; bases not matched to a gene: 21. The CDR3 has 20 residues. CDR1 is MDHEN, CDR2 SYDVKM, per germline. The DNA of the CDR3 is TGTGCCAGCAGTTGGCTAGGGACTAGCGGGCCGCAGGACGACACGAATACGCAGTATTTT. Its protein is CASSWLGTSGPQDDTNTQYF.

V gene TRBV6-2 or TRBV6-3 combines with J gene TRBJ1-1, with a possible D match to TRBD1 (5 bases). The length of the CDR3 is 13 residues. V lost 4 bases, J lost 1 base, and 7 bases lay in between. Germline V gives CDR1 MNHEY, CDR2 SVGEGT. The CDR3 sequence: CASSLQENTEAFF. CDR3 in DNA: TGTGCCAGCAGTTTACAGGAGAACACTGAAGCTTTCTTT.

The V gene is TRBV2, the J gene TRBJ2-1; 13 bases are a match to TRBD2. Losses at the gene ends were 6 bases for V and 3 bases for J; bases not matched to a gene: 8. Germline loops: CDR1 SNHLY, CDR2 FYNNEI. The CDR3 has 17 amino acids. This chain's CDR3 is CASRPGLAGAGYNEQFF. CDR3 DNA: TGTGCCAGCAGGCCAGGACTAGCGGGAGCGGGCTACAATGAGCAGTTCTTC.

The chain has TRBV5-1 and TRBJ2-2, with a weak D call TRBD1 (5 bases). There are 17 residues in the CDR3. V was trimmed by 9 bases and J by 5 bases, leaving 26 bases between them. CDR1 is SGHRS and CDR2 is YFSETQ in the germline V gene. CDR3: CATSPSPLPQGTGELFF. The CDR3 DNA reads as TGCGCCACCTCACCCTCTCCCCTACCCCAGGGTACCGGGGAGCTGTTTTTT.

V gene TRBV28 combines with J gene TRBJ1-2, with D possibly TRBD1 on 5 matching bases. V shed 2 bases and J shed 4 bases, with 20 bases lying between them. CDR3 length equals 17 residues. Germline CDR1 is MDHEN and CDR2 is SYDVKM. The CDR3 DNA sequence: TGTGCCAGCAGTTTAATTCGGTCGATGACAGTCTTCTATGGCTACACCTTC. It yields the protein CASSLIRSMTVFYGYTF.